This is a list of T cell receptor beta chains from one sample in a study of CD8+CD57+ T cells in acquired aplastic anemia. TCRdb called the reads again in MiXCR, with one record for every CDR3 protein. Found here are 150,000 to 200,000 distinct CDR3 sequences, 48% of them singletons; the top ten hold about an eighth. Sequencing input: sorted CD4+, CD8+, or CD8+CD57+ T cells (not recorded which) from PBMCs. These receptors were obtained from a human donor with aplastic anemia. CDR3s include the opening cysteine and the closing phenylalanine or tryptophan. Each record gives: CDR3 length, clone size, V gene, J gene, D gene, CDR3 protein, CDR3 DNA. D genes are given only for firm matches. Only some rows state a clone size, as once, few, many or a class for expanded clones.

length: 15; size: NA; V: TRBV15; J: TRBJ2-7; D: NA; CDR3: CATSSLDGSYYEQYF; DNA: TGTGCCACCAGCAGCTTGGACGGATCTTACTACGAGCAGTACTTC
length: 14; size: many; V: TRBV19; J: TRBJ2-7; D: NA; CDR3: CASRSHRAPYEQYF; DNA: TGTGCCAGTAGGAGCCACAGGGCCCCCTACGAGCAGTACTTC
length: 12; size: NA; V: TRBV10-3; J: TRBJ2-7; D: NA; CDR3: CAISEPSYEQYF; DNA: TGTGCCATCAGTGAGCCGTCCTACGAGCAGTACTTC
length: 18; size: once; V: TRBV28; J: TRBJ2-7; D: TRBD2; CDR3: CASSPIGAGGPLGYEQYF; DNA: TGTGCCAGCAGCCCTATCGGGGCGGGGGGGCCTCTCGGCTACGAGCAGTACTTC
length: 16; size: NA; V: TRBV7-4; J: TRBJ1-5; D: NA; CDR3: CASGPGGPNSNQPQHF; DNA: TGTGCCAGCGGCCCTGGAGGGCCGAATAGCAATCAGCCCCAGCATTTT
length: 12; size: NA; V: TRBV25-1; J: TRBJ1-2; D: NA; CDR3: CASTQAGYGYTF; DNA: TGTGCCAGCACGCAAGCGGGATATGGCTACACCTTC
length: 16; size: NA; V: TRBV24-1; J: TRBJ1-2; D: TRBD1; CDR3: CATSDPDRVTNYGYTF; DNA: TGTGCCACCAGTGACCCCGACAGGGTTACTAACTATGGCTACACCTTC
length: 13; size: NA; V: TRBV6-1; J: TRBJ2-5; D: NA; CDR3: CASTRRGWETQYF; DNA: TGTGCCAGCACCCGACGGGGGTGGGAGACCCAGTACTTC
length: 15; size: NA; V: TRBV15; J: TRBJ2-1; D: NA; CDR3: CATSRERNGPNEQFF; DNA: TGTGCCACCAGCAGAGAGAGGAACGGGCCCAATGAGCAGTTCTTC
length: 15; size: NA; V: TRBV4-1; J: TRBJ2-5; D: TRBD1; CDR3: CASSHRDRGIETQYF; DNA: TGCGCCAGCAGCCATAGAGACAGGGGGATTGAGACCCAGTACTTC
length: 14; size: many; V: TRBV7-9; J: TRBJ2-7; D: NA; CDR3: CASSPPLDGYEQYF; DNA: TGTGCCAGCAGCCCCCCCCTGGACGGCTACGAGCAGTACTTC
length: 14; size: many; V: TRBV5-4; J: TRBJ2-7; D: NA; CDR3: CASSLDSLSYEQYF; DNA: TGTGCCAGCAGCTTGGACAGCCTCTCCTACGAGCAGTACTTC
length: 15; size: NA; V: TRBV4-2; J: TRBJ1-1; D: NA; CDR3: CASSPSHSSNTEAFF; DNA: TGTGCCAGCAGCCCGTCGCACAGCTCAAACACTGAAGCTTTCTTT
length: 15; size: NA; V: TRBV19; J: TRBJ1-1; D: NA; CDR3: CASRLVQVRGTEAFF; DNA: TGTGCCAGTAGATTAGTACAGGTACGAGGCACTGAAGCTTTCTTT
length: 13; size: NA; V: TRBV7-2; J: TRBJ1-1; D: TRBD1; CDR3: CASSPWGQVEAFF; DNA: TGTGCCAGCAGCCCTTGGGGACAGGTTGAAGCTTTCTTT
length: 15; size: NA; V: TRBV15; J: TRBJ2-6; D: NA; CDR3: CATSREGVGANVLTF; DNA: TGTGCCACCAGCAGAGAGGGGGTTGGGGCCAACGTCCTGACTTTC
length: 17; size: many; V: TRBV4-2; J: TRBJ2-7; D: TRBD2; CDR3: CASSQKQQRLAGHEQYF; DNA: TGTGCCAGCAGCCAAAAACAACAGAGACTAGCGGGTCACGAGCAGTACTTC
length: 15; size: many; V: TRBV9; J: TRBJ1-3; D: NA; CDR3: CASSVDPVSGNTIYF; DNA: TGTGCCAGCAGCGTAGACCCAGTCTCTGGAAACACCATATATTTT
length: 12; size: NA; V: TRBV2; J: TRBJ1-1; D: NA; CDR3: CASTLRRLGAFF; DNA: TGTGCCAGCACCCTCCGACGCCTAGGAGCTTTCTTT
length: 14; size: NA; V: TRBV19; J: TRBJ2-3; D: NA; CDR3: CASSKGMQGGTQYF; DNA: TGTGCCAGTAGTAAAGGGATGCAGGGTGGCACGCAGTATTTT
length: 19; size: many; V: TRBV19; J: TRBJ1-6; D: TRBD1; CDR3: CASSMEVSRDRVFNSPLHF; DNA: TGTGCCAGTAGTATGGAGGTGTCTCGGGACAGGGTTTTTAATTCACCCCTCCACTTT
length: 15; size: few; V: TRBV5-6; J: TRBJ2-3; D: TRBD2; CDR3: CASSSLRGSTDTQYF; DNA: TGTGCCAGCAGCTCTTTGCGGGGGAGCACAGATACGCAGTATTTT
length: 14; size: many; V: TRBV7-9; J: TRBJ2-1; D: NA; CDR3: CASSLYARNNEQFF; DNA: TGTGCCAGCAGCTTATATGCCAGGAACAATGAGCAGTTCTTC
length: 13; size: NA; V: TRBV20-1; J: TRBJ1-2; D: NA; CDR3: CSAREGQKYGYTF; DNA: TGCAGTGCTAGAGAGGGGCAGAAATATGGCTACACCTTC
length: 17; size: NA; V: TRBV11-1; J: TRBJ1-4; D: NA; CDR3: CASSLPGTPATNEKLFF; DNA: TGTGCCAGCAGCTTACCCGGGACACCCGCAACTAATGAAAAACTGTTTTTT